This T cell receptor beta chain was profiled in a study of radiotherapy plus CTLA-4 blockade in lung cancer. The overall study: There were objective responses in around 18% of patients, and about 31% had disease control.

General study points: Early blood T cell clone changes and increased post-radiation serum interferon-beta were reportedly the strongest response predictors. There was expansion of tumor-derived TCR clones in blood after radiotherapy plus ipilimumab.

Concerning this clone itself: What it binds is not known.

CTLA-4 blockade with ipilimumab, together with focal radiation, was given to patients with chemo-refractory metastatic non-small-cell lung cancer. Germline V gene lookup returns CDR1 SGHRS and CDR2 YFSETQ. The CDR3 length is 16 residues. V lost 3 bases and J lost 4; bases outside the gene matches: 5. Clones were read by immunoSEQ multiplex PCR, and TCRdb kept only the in-frame ones, dropping some. The sample has some 110,000 clones; 70% to 85% are singletons. The receptor was derived from a human donor with non-small cell lung cancer that progressed on radiotherapy plus ipilimumab. Some clones in this sample may be carry-over from other donors' samples. J is TRBJ2-3 and V is TRBV5-1, with TRBD2 identical over 13 bases. Sequencing used peripheral blood, obtained from a patient treated with radiotherapy plus ipilimumab. CDR3 nucleotides: TGCGCCAGCAGCTCCGGGACTAGCGGGGAGGCAGATACGCAGTATTTT. It yields the protein CASSSGTSGEADTQYF.